The clone carrying this TCR beta chain was found once. The data were taken from a study of blood T cell repertoires in COVID-19. Across the whole study: COVID-19 samples, acute and convalescent, were from the United States, Italy and Spain. In each case, the material was cDNA or gDNA derived from T cells, B-cell-depleted T cells, or PBMCs.

Germline CDR1 and CDR2: KGHSH and LQKENI. The CDR3 contains 14 residues. V shed 4 bases and J shed 9 bases, with 19 bases lying between them. How the authors handled the data: Researchers report that nucleated cell counts were estimated from reference gene primer amplification. Clones were read by immunoSEQ multiplex PCR, and TCRdb kept only the in-frame ones, dropping some. For V, J and clone size, that table is used; D and trimming come from the DNA. The sample records hundreds of thousands of clones, about nine tenths being singletons. The source material was peripheral blood. The receptor was derived from a woman aged 30 to 39 with active or convalescent COVID-19. This chain connects TRBV18 to TRBJ2-7; D might be TRBD1 (7 bases). The CDR3 reads CASSLGQSLGGQYF. CDR3 nucleotides: TGTGCCAGCTCACTGGGACAGTCCTTGGGAGGGCAGTACTTC.